A single T cell receptor (beta chain) is shown here with its context. Antigen specificity is unknown. The data were obtained in a study of CD8 T cells in ankylosing spondylitis. The study's findings and limits: A TCR beta motif of fewer than ten highly homologous variants seemed to mark ankylosing spondylitis blood.

The CDR3 is 18 residues long. The ends lost 0 bases at V and 8 bases at J; junction bases unmatched: 16. From germline, CDR1 is LNHNV and CDR2 YYDKDF (reference sequence). TCRdb used MiXCR to reprocess the 5' RACE reads, holding one entry per CDR3 protein. The sample lists 100,000 to 150,000 distinct CDR3 sequences; approximately 10% were seen once. This TCR was recovered from a male donor with ankylosing spondylitis or in good health (not recorded which). Sequenced: blood, either unsorted or a sorted T cell fraction (not recorded which). This chain joins TRBV15 and TRBJ1-5; 7 nucleotides line up with TRBD1. Here the CDR3 DNA reads TGTGCCACCAGCAGAGATCTAAACATGGACAGGCGGGATAAGCCCCAGCATTTT. It translates to CATSRDLNMDRRDKPQHF.